The clone carrying this TCR beta chain was seen only a few times. Its target is unknown. This record comes from a study of T cells in localized non-small cell lung cancer. CDR3 length equals 19 residues. The V and J ends lost 5 bases and 4 bases respectively, with 27 bases between them. Germline-derived CDR1 and CDR2 are MNHEY and SMNVEV (reference sequence). TCRdb keeps only in-frame clones here, not all; method: immunoSEQ multiplex PCR. The sample comprises just under 1,500 clones, about 18% of which are singletons, and 11% to 15% rests with the top ten. The study's findings and limits: Heterogeneity within the tumor remains possible, as just one region underwent sequencing. Clonality peaked in uninvolved adjacent lung rather than tumor. Elevated circulating T cell density in blood was associated with longer overall survival. In adjacent lung, a median roughly 56 of the top 100 tumor clones were found.

This chain links TRBV27 with TRBJ1-3, with D perhaps TRBD1 (6 bases). Sample: lung tumor tissue, taken before any cancer treatment. This sequence originates from a woman aged 35-75 years with stage I lung adenocarcinoma. CDR3 coding DNA: TGTGCCAGCAGTCCTACAGGGACCACCATTATCTCGGCGGGAAACACCATATATTTT. Encoded protein: CASSPTGTTIISAGNTIYF.